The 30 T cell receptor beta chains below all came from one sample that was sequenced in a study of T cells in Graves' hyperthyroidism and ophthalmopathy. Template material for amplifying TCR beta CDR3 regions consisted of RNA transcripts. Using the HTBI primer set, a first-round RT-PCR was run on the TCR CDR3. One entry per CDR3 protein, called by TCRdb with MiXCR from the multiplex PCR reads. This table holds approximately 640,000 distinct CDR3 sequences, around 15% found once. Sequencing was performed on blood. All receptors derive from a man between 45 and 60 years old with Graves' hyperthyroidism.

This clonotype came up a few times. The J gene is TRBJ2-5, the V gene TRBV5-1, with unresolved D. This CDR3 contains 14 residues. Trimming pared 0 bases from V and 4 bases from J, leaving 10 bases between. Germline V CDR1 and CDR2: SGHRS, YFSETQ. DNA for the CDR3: TGCGCCAGCAGCTTGGGGGTCCTGGGAGAGACCCAGTACTTC. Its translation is CASSLGVLGETQYF.

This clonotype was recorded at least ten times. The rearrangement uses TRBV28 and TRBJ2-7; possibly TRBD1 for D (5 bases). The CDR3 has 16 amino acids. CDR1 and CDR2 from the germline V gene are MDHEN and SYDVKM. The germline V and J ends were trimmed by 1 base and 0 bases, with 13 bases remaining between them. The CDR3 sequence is CASSLLGQRSSYEQYF. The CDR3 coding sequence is TGTGCCAGCAGTTTATTGGGGCAGAGGAGCTCCTACGAGCAGTACTTC.

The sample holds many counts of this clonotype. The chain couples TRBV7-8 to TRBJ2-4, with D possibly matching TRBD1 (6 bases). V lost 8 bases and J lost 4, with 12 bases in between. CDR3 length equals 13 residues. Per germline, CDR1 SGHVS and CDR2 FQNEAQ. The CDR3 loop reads CASQGMRKNIQYF. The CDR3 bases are TGTGCCAGCCAGGGGATGAGAAAAAACATTCAGTACTTC.

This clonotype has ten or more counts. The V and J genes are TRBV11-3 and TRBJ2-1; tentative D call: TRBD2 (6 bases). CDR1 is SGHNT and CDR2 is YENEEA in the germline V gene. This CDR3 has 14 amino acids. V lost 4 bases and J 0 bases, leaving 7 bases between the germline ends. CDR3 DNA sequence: TGTGCCAGCAGCTCGGGAGCCTCCTACAATGAGCAGTTCTTC. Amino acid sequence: CASSSGASYNEQFF.

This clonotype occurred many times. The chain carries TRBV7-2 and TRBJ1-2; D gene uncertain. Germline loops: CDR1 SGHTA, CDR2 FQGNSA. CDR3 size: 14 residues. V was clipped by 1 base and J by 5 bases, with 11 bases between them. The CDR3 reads CASSLVRPGYGYTF. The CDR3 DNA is TGTGCCAGCAGCTTAGTCAGGCCGGGGTATGGCTACACCTTC.

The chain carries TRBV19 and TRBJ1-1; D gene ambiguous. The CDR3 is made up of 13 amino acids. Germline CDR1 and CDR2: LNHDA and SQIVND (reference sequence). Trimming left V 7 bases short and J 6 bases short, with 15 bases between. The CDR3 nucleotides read TGTGCCAGTACCCCTTTGCGGGCGGCTGAAGCTTTCTTT. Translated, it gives CASTPLRAAEAFF. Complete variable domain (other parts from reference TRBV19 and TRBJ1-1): DGGITQSPKYLFRKEGQNVTLSCEQNLNHDAMYWYRQDPGQGLRLIYYSQIVNDFQKGDIAEGYSVSREKKESFPLTVTSAQKNPTAFYLCASTPLRAAEAFFGQGTRLTVV.

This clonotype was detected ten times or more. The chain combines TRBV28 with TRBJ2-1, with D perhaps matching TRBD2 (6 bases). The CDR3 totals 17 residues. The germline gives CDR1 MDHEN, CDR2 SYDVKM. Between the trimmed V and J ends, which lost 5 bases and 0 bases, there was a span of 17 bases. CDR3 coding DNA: TGTGCCAGCAGTACGCGGGAAAACGGGTACTCCTACAATGAGCAGTTCTTC. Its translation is CASSTRENGYSYNEQFF.

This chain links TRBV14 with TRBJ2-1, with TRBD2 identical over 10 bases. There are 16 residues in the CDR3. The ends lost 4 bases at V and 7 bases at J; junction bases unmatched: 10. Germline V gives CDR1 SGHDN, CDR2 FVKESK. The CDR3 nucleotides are TGTGCCAGCAGCCCTATACTAGCGGGACGTCAGAATGAGCAGTTCTTC. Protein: CASSPILAGRQNEQFF.

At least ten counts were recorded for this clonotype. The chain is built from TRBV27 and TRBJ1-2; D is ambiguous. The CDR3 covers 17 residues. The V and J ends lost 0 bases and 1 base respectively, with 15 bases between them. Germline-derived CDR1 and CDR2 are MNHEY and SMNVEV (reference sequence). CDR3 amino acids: CASSLSKGPVGNYGYTF. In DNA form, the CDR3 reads TGTGCCAGCAGTTTATCGAAAGGGCCAGTGGGTAACTATGGCTACACCTTC.

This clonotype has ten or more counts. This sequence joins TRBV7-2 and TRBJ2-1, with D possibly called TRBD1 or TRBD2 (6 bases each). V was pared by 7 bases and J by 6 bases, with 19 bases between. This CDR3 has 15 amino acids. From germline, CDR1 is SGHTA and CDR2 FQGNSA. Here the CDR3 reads CASMLSLGGSNEQFF. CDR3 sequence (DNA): TGTGCCAGCATGCTTAGCTTAGGGGGGAGCAATGAGCAGTTCTTC. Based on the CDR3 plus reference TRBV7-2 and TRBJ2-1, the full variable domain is GAGVSQSPSNKVTEKGKDVELRCDPISGHTALYWYRQSLGQGLEFLIYFQGNSAPDKSGLPSDRFSAERTGGSVSTLTIQRTQQEDSAVYLCASMLSLGGSNEQFFGPGTRLTVL.

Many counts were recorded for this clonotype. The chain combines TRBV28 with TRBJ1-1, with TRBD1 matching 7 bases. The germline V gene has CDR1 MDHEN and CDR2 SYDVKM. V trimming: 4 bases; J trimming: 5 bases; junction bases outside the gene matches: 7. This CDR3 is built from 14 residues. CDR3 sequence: CASSSYRGLTEAFF. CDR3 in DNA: TGTGCCAGCAGTTCCTACAGGGGATTGACTGAAGCTTTCTTT.

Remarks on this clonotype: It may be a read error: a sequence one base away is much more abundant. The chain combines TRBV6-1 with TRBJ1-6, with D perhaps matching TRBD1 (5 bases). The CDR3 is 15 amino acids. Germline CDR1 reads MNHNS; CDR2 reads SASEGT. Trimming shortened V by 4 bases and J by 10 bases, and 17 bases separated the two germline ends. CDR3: CASSGERGPASPLHF. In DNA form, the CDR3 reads TGTGCCAGCAGTGGGGAAAGGGGACCGGCGTCACCCCTCCACTTT.

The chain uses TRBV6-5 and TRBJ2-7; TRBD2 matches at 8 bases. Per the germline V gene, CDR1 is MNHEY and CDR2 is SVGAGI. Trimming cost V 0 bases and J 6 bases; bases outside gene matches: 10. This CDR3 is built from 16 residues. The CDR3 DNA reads TGTGCCAGCAGTTACTCGTACGGGAGGGGAAAGTCCGAGCAGTACTTC. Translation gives CASSYSYGRGKSEQYF.

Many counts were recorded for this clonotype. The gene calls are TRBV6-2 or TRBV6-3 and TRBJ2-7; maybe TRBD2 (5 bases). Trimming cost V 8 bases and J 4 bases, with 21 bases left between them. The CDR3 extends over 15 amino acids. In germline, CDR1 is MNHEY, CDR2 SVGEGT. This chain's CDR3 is CASLPEEEQIYEQYF. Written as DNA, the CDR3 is TGTGCCAGCCTCCCTGAGGAGGAACAAATATACGAGCAGTACTTC.

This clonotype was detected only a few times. The CDR3, as DNA: TGTGCCAGCAGCCTGGCGGATGAGCAGTTCTTC. Amino acids: CASSLADEQFF. The chain is built from TRBV7-2 and TRBJ2-1; D is unresolved. The ends were cut back, 5 bases at V and 8 bases at J, with 7 bases in the middle. The germline V gene encodes CDR1 SGHTA and CDR2 FQGNSA. This CDR3 region has 11 residues.

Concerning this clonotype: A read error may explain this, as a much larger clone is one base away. CDR3 in amino acids: CASSGQGSYNEQFF. For the CDR3, the DNA is TGTGCCAGCAGCGGACAGGGCTCCTACAATGAGCAGTTCTTC. The chain links TRBV28 to TRBJ2-1; TRBD1 aligns across 8 bases. CDR1 and CDR2 (germline): MDHEN, SYDVKM. The CDR3 runs to 14 residues. V lost 6 bases, J lost 0 bases, and 1 base stayed unmatched.

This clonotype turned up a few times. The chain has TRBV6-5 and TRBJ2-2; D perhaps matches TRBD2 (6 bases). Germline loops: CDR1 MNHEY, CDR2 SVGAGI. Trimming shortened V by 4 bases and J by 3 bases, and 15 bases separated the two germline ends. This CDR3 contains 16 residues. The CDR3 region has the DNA TGTGCCAGCAGTTCAGAGGAGGGTAGGGACACCGGGGAGCTGTTTTTT. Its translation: CASSSEEGRDTGELFF.

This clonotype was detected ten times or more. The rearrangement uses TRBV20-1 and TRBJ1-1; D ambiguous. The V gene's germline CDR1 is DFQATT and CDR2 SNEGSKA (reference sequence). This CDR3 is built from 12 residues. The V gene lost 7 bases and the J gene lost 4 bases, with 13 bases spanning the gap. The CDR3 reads CSVSVPTTEAFF. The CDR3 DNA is TGCAGTGTTTCGGTCCCGACCACTGAAGCTTTCTTT.

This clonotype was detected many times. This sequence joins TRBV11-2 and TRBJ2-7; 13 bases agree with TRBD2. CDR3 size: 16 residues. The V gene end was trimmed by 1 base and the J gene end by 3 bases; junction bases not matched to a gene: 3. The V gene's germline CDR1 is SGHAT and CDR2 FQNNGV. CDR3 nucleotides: TGTGCCAGCAGCTTAGGGACTAGCGGGAGCAACTACGAGCAGTACTTC. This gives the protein CASSLGTSGSNYEQYF. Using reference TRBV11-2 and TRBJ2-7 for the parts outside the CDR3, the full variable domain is EAGVAQSPRYKIIEKRQSVAFWCNPISGHATLYWYQQILGQGPKLLIQFQNNGVVDDSQLPKDRFSAERLKGVDSTLKIQPAKLEDSAVYLCASSLGTSGSNYEQYFGPGTRLTVT.

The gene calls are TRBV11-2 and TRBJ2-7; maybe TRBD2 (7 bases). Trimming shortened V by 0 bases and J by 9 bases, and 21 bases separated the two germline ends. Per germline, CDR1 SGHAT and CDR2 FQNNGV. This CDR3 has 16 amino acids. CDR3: CASSLDREGGRTGQYF. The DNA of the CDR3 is TGTGCCAGCAGCTTAGATAGGGAGGGGGGGCGGACTGGGCAGTACTTC.

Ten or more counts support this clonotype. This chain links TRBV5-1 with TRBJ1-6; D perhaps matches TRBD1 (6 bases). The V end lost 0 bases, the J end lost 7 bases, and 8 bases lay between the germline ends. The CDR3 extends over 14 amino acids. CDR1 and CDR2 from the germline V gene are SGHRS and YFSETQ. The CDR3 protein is CASSLAGQNSPLHF. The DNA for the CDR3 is TGCGCCAGCAGCTTGGCGGGACAAAATTCACCCCTCCACTTT.

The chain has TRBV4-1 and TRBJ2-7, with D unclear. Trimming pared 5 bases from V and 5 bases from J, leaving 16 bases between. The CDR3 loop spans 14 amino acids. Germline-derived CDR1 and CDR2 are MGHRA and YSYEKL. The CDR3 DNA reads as TGCGCCAGCAGCGGTCTTGGTCCTCAGCACGAGCAGTACTTC. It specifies CASSGLGPQHEQYF.

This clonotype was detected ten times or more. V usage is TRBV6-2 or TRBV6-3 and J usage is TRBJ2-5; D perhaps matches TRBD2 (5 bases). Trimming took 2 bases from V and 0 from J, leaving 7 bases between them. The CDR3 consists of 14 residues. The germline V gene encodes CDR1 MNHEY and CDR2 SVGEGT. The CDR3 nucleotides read TGTGCCAGCAGTTACATCGGGAACCAAGAGACCCAGTACTTC. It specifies CASSYIGNQETQYF.

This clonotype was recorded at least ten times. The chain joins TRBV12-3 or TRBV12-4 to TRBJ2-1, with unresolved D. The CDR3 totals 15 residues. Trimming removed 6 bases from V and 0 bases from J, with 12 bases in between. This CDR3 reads CASRGRQSSYNEQFF. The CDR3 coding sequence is TGTGCCAGCAGGGGAAGACAAAGCTCCTACAATGAGCAGTTCTTC.

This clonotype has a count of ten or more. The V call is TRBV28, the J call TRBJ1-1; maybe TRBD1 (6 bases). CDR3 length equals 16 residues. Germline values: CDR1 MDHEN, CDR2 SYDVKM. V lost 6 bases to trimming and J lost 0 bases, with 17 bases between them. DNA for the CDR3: TGTGCCAGCAGCCTTCGGGACAAGGCCATGAACACTGAAGCTTTCTTT. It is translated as CASSLRDKAMNTEAFF.

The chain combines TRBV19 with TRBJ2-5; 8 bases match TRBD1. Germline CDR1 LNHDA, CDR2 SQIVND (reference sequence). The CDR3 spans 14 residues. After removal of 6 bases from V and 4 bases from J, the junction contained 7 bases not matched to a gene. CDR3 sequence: CASSRGQVVETQYF. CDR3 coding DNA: TGTGCCAGTAGCCGGGGACAGGTGGTAGAGACCCAGTACTTC.

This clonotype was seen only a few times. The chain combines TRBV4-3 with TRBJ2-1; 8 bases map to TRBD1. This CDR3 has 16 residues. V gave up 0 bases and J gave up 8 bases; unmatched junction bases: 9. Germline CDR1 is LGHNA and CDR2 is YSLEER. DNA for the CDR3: TGCGCCAGCAGCCAAGATTCCTGGGACAGGTCGGATGAGCAGTTCTTC. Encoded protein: CASSQDSWDRSDEQFF.

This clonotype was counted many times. The CDR3 DNA follows: TGTGCCAGCAGTGTTGGGCTAGCGGAGATATATTACGAGCAGTACTTC. This gives the protein CASSVGLAEIYYEQYF. The chain joins TRBV28 to TRBJ2-7; 7 bases match TRBD2. V gave up 5 bases and J gave up 4 bases; unmatched junction bases: 14. The CDR3 spans 16 residues. In germline, CDR1 is MDHEN, CDR2 SYDVKM. The full variable domain, completed using reference TRBV28 and TRBJ2-7, is DVKVTQSSRYLVKRTGEKVFLECVQDMDHENMFWYRQDPGLGLRLIYFSYDVKMKEKGDIPEGYSVSREKKERFSLILESASTNQTSMYLCASSVGLAEIYYEQYFGPGTRLTVT.

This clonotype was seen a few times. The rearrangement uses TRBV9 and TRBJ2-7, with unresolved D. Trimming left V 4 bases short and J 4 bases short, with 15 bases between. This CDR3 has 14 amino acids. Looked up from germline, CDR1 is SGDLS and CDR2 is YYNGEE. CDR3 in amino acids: CASSRSQELYEQYF. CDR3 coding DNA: TGTGCCAGCAGCAGAAGCCAGGAGTTGTACGAGCAGTACTTC. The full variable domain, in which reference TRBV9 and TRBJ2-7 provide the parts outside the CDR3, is DSGVTQTPKHLITATGQRVTLRCSPRSGDLSVYWYQQSLDQGLQFLIQYYNGEERAKGNILERFSAQQFPDLHSELNLSSLELGDSALYFCASSRSQELYEQYFGPGTRLTVT.

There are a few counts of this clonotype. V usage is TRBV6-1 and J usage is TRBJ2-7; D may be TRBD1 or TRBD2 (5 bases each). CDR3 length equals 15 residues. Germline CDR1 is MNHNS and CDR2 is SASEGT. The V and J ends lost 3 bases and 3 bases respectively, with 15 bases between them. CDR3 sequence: CASSEGPEELYEQYF. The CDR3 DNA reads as TGTGCCAGCAGTGAGGGACCGGAGGAGCTCTACGAGCAGTACTTC.